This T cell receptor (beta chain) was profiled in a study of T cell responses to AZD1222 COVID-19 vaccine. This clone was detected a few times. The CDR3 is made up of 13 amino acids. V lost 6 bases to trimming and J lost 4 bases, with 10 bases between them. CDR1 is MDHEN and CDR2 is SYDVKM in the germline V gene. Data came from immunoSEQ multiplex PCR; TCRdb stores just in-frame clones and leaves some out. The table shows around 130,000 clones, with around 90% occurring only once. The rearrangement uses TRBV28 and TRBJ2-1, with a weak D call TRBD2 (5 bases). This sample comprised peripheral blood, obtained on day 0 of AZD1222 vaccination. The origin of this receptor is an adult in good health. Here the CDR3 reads CASRGGLYNEQFF. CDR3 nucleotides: TGTGCCAGCAGGGGCGGGCTGTACAATGAGCAGTTCTTC.